The T cell receptor beta chain described here comes from a study of cytomegalovirus exposure and HLA in healthy donors. From germline, CDR1 is MNHEY and CDR2 SMNVEV (reference sequence). The CDR3 length is 13 residues. 60 Vbeta and 13 Jbeta primers were used in PCR. Assay: immunoSEQ multiplex PCR; the TCRdb copy retains only in-frame clones and omits some. The profile shows about 270,000 clones, approximately 90% of them singletons. This receptor was identified in a man aged 35 to 55 in good health and CMV-seropositive. The chain uses TRBV27 and TRBJ2-5; tentative D call: TRBD1 (6 bases). The closer fit of TRBJ2-7 to the DNA end suggests the J call may be wrong. The sequenced sample consisted of PBMCs. The CDR3 here is CASSIGQSYEQYF. For the CDR3, the DNA is TGTGCCAGCAGTATTGGACAGTCATACGAGCAGTACTTC.